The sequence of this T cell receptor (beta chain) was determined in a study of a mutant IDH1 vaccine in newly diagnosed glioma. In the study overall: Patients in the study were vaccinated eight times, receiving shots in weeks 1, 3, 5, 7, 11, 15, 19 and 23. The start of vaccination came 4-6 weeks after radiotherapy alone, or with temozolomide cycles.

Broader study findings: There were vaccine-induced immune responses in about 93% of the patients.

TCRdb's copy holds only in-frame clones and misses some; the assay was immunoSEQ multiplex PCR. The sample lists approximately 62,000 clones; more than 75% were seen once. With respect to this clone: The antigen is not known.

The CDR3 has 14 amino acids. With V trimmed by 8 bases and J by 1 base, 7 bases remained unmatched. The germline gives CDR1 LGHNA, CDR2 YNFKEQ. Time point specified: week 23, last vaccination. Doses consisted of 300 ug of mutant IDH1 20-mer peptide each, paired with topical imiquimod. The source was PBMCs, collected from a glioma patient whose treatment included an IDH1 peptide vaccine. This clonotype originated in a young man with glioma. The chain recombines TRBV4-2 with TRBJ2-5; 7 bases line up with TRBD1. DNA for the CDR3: TGTGCCAGCTCTCGGGGACAGTCCCAAGAGACCCAGTACTTC. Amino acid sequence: CASSRGQSQETQYF.